Below are 3 T cell receptor beta chains sequenced from a single sample in a study of T cell clonality in common variable immunodeficiency. Measured with immunoSEQ multiplex PCR; TCRdb has only the in-frame clones, and not every one. Altogether 45,000 to 70,000 clones were found in the sample, and no singletons occur. The specimen was peripheral blood mononuclear cells. Receptor source: a person aged 18 to 75 in good health.

This clone was counted many times. The CDR3 region is CSARAPGAGGSKFGYEQYF. CDR3 DNA (partial): TGCAGTGCTAGAGCCCCTGGGGCAGGGGGCTCTAAGTTCGGCTACGAG. The chain employs TRBV20-1 and TRBJ2-7; 8 nucleotides align to TRBD1. The CDR3 extends 3 residues past the end of the read, so its final part is completed from the germline J gene. Germline V gene data show CDR1 as DFQATT and CDR2 as SNEGSKA (reference sequence). J gave up 3 bases and V 1 base, and 20 bases lay outside the gene matches. The CDR3 spans 19 residues.

This clone was recorded many times. The DNA ends 3 residues before the CDR3 does, and the rest of the CDR3 is filled in from the germline J gene. This sequence joins TRBV20-1 and TRBJ2-2; 7 nucleotides match TRBD1. V dropped 2 bases and J dropped 6; count of bases not matched to a gene: 3. This CDR3 has 13 residues. Germline V gene lookup returns CDR1 DFQATT and CDR2 SNEGSKA (reference sequence). The CDR3 region is CSARRTGAGELFF. The CDR3 DNA, read in part, is TGCAGTGCTAGACGAACAGGGGCCGGGGAG.

This clone was seen ten or more times. The read terminates 3 residues ahead of where the CDR3 ends, so the germline J gene completes it. The J gene is TRBJ1-2, the V gene TRBV19; perhaps TRBD1 as D (6 bases). From germline, CDR1 is LNHDA and CDR2 SQIVND (reference sequence). The CDR3 runs 13 residues. Trimming removed 6 bases at V and 6 bases at J, with 14 bases between. CDR3 residues: CASREDSRDGYTF. CDR3 bases read: TGTGCCAGTAGAGAGGACAGCCGAGATGGC.